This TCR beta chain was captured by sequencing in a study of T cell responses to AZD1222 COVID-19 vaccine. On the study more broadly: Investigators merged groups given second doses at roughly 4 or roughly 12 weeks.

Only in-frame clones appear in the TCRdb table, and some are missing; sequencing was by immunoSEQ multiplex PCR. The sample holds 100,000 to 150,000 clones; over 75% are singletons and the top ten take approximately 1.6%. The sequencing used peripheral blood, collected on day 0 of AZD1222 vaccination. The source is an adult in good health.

The DNA for the CDR3 is TGTGCCAGCAGCCCCACCCGGGAATCCTACAATGAGCAGTTCTTC. Its protein is CASSPTRESYNEQFF. The V and J genes are TRBV7-9 and TRBJ2-1; possible D gene TRBD2, 5 bases. Germline V gives CDR1 SEHNR, CDR2 FQNEAQ (reference sequence). The CDR3 is 15 amino acids. The V and J ends lost 5 bases and 1 base respectively, with 12 bases between them.